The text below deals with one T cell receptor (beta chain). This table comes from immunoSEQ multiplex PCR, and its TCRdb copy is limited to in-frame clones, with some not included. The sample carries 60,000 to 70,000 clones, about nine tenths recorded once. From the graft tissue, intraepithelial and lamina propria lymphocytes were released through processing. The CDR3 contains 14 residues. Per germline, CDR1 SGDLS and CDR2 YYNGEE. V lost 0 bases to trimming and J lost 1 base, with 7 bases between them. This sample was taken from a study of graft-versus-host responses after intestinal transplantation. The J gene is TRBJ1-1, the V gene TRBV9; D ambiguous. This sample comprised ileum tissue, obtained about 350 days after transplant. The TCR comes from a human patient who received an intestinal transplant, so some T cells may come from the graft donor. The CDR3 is CASSVGGRNTEAFF. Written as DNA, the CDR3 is TGTGCCAGCAGCGTAGGTGGGCGGAACACTGAAGCTTTCTTT.